The 30 T cell receptor beta chains below come from one sample, sequenced in a study of Ad26.COV2.S vaccination and SARS-CoV-2 variants. Treatment indicated: over 15 received Ad26.COV2.S at low or high dose, single or two shots; about 5 received placebo; per-sample allocation not given. All samples were drawn on day 63, counting from the first vaccine or placebo injection. The assay was immunoSEQ multiplex PCR, and TCRdb's table has in-frame clones only and misses some. The sample records roughly 380,000 clones, roughly 90% being singletons. This specimen consisted of peripheral blood, obtained in a trial of Ad26.COV2.S vaccine versus placebo. The receptors stem from a person between 18 and 65 years old who received the Ad26.COV2.S COVID-19 vaccine or a placebo.

The rearrangement uses TRBV7-6 and TRBJ1-4, with TRBD1 matching 9 bases. The CDR3 loop spans 18 amino acids. The germline V gene encodes CDR1 SGHVS and CDR2 FNYEAQ. With 2 bases clipped from V and 1 base from J, the junction kept 8 bases outside the gene matches. This chain's CDR3 is CASSLTPTGGGTNEKLFF. For the CDR3, the DNA is TGTGCCAGCAGCTTAACCCCGACAGGGGGGGGAACTAATGAAAAACTGTTTTTT.

The sample holds one count of this clone. J is TRBJ2-7 and V is TRBV7-8; weak D call: TRBD1 (6 bases). Germline V gene sequence: CDR1 SGHVS, CDR2 FQNEAQ. There are 13 residues in the CDR3. V was cut by 4 bases and J by 7 bases, with 14 bases left in between. Here the CDR3 reads CASSSIQGWEQYF. Here the CDR3 DNA reads TGTGCCAGCAGCTCAATCCAGGGGTGGGAGCAGTACTTC.

The gene calls are TRBV29-1 and TRBJ2-1; D unresolved. The CDR3 extends over 10 amino acids. Trimming cost V 7 bases and J 7 bases, with 8 bases left between them. CDR1 SQVTM and CDR2 ANQGSEA come from the germline V gene. This chain's CDR3 is CSGGNNEQFF. For the CDR3, the DNA is TGCAGCGGAGGCAATAATGAGCAGTTCTTC.

The V call is TRBV27, the J call TRBJ2-1; D is unresolved. The V and J ends lost 5 bases and 5 bases respectively, with 13 bases between them. The CDR3 totals 14 residues. Germline CDR1 is MNHEY and CDR2 is SMNVEV (reference sequence). The CDR3 sequence is CASSPTNTHNEQFF. CDR3 coding DNA: TGTGCCAGCAGTCCCACAAATACTCACAATGAGCAGTTCTTC.

V and J are TRBV5-1 and TRBJ1-2, with TRBD1 matching over 7 bases. Germline loops: CDR1 SGHRS, CDR2 YFSETQ. This CDR3 is 13 amino acids long. The J segment lost 4 bases and the V segment lost 4 bases, leaving 4 bases of the junction unmatched. CDR3 nucleotide sequence: TGCGCCAGCAGCCCGGACAGGTTCTATGGCTACACCTTC. Translated, it gives CASSPDRFYGYTF.

This clone was observed a single time. The chain is built from TRBV11-2 and TRBJ2-6; D call uncertain. The germline V gene has CDR1 SGHAT and CDR2 FQNNGV. The ends were cut back, 5 bases at V and 2 bases at J, with 4 bases in the middle. This CDR3 is 13 amino acids long. The CDR3 is CASSATGANVLTF. CDR3 DNA: TGTGCCAGCAGCGCAACTGGGGCCAACGTCCTGACTTTC.

V usage is TRBV4-2 and J usage is TRBJ2-7; 9 bases map to TRBD2. The CDR3 is made up of 18 amino acids. J was trimmed by 2 bases and V by 0 bases; bases with no gene match: 11. Germline V gives CDR1 LGHNA, CDR2 YNFKEQ. The DNA of the CDR3 is TGTGCCAGCAGCCAAGATCCTTTTAAGCGGGGGGTTACCTACGAGCAGTACTTC. Protein sequence: CASSQDPFKRGVTYEQYF.

The J gene is TRBJ2-7, the V gene TRBV18; possible D gene TRBD1, 6 bases. The V gene lost 3 bases and the J gene lost 0 bases, with 15 bases spanning the gap. Germline V gene sequence: CDR1 KGHSH, CDR2 LQKENI. CDR3 length: 16 residues. The CDR3 coding sequence is TGTGCCAGCTCACCTCCGACAGGCCAATCCTCCTACGAGCAGTACTTC. It encodes CASSPPTGQSSYEQYF. Filled out from reference TRBV18 and TRBJ2-7, the complete variable domain reads NAGVMQNPRHLVRRRGQEARLRCSPMKGHSHVYWYRQLPEEGLKFMVYLQKENIIDESGMPKERFSAEFPKEGPSILRIQQVVRGDSAAYFCASSPPTGQSSYEQYFGPGTRLTVT.

This clone appeared once. This sequence joins TRBV19 and TRBJ2-7, with a tentative D call TRBD1 (6 bases). V dropped 6 bases and J dropped 7 bases, with 22 bases sitting between them. The V gene's germline CDR1 is LNHDA and CDR2 SQIVND (reference sequence). CDR3 length: 15 residues. In nucleotides, the CDR3 is TGTGCCAGTAGCCGAGTTCGGGACACATCTACGGAGCAGTACTTC. Protein sequence: CASSRVRDTSTEQYF.

The chain recombines TRBV5-4 with TRBJ2-7; no definite D call. Trimming took 6 bases from V and 2 from J, leaving 12 bases between them. The germline V gene has CDR1 SGHNT and CDR2 YYREEE (reference sequence). The CDR3 is 13 residues long. This CDR3 is CASTPRRAYEQYF. CDR3 in DNA: TGTGCCAGCACACCCCGCAGAGCCTACGAGCAGTACTTC.

J is TRBJ1-2 and V is TRBV5-6; no definite D call. Deletions cut 6 bases from V and 4 bases from J, with 16 bases between. The CDR3 contains 14 residues. Germline V CDR1 and CDR2: SGHDT, YYEEEE. Here the CDR3 DNA reads TGTGCCAGCACTCATTTAGTGGGCATCTATGGCTACACCTTC. Residues: CASTHLVGIYGYTF.

This chain joins TRBV6-5 and TRBJ1-2, with no clear D. With 2 bases removed from V and 7 bases from J, the gap between germline ends came to 20 bases. Germline values: CDR1 MNHEY, CDR2 SVGAGI. The length of the CDR3 is 16 residues. CDR3 sequence: CASSYNWQGGVAGYTF. CDR3 nucleotide sequence: TGTGCCAGCAGTTACAATTGGCAAGGCGGGGTTGCTGGCTACACCTTC.

This chain uses TRBV30 with TRBJ1-2; 8 nucleotides line up with TRBD1. The CDR3 totals 15 residues. The V gene's germline CDR1 is GTSNPN and CDR2 SVGIG (reference sequence). V shed 5 bases, J shed 3 bases, and the junction held 11 bases outside the gene matches. The CDR3 loop reads CAWEDRVKMDYGYTF. In nucleotides, the CDR3 is TGTGCCTGGGAGGACAGGGTAAAGATGGACTATGGCTACACCTTC.

This sequence joins TRBV21-1 and TRBJ2-3; the DNA was not used to check the table's D call, TRBD2. TRBV21-1 is a pseudogene locus. The CDR3 is made up of 15 amino acids. The chain's CDR3 is CASSKWLAGSDTQYF. As DNA, the CDR3 is TGTGCCAGCAGCAAATGGTTAGCGGGGTCAGATACGCAGTATTTT.

This chain links TRBV9 with TRBJ1-5; no reliable D call. In germline, CDR1 is SGDLS, CDR2 YYNGEE. Trimming took off 0 bases at V and 4 bases at J, with 5 bases between the two ends. The CDR3 has 13 amino acids. In DNA form, the CDR3 reads TGTGCCAGCAGCGTAGGCCAAAATCAGCCCCAGCATTTT. Amino acid sequence: CASSVGQNQPQHF.

The chain carries TRBV7-8 and TRBJ2-5; 8 bases align to TRBD1. J gave up 2 bases and V 5 bases, and 7 bases lay outside the gene matches. This CDR3 comprises 15 residues. CDR1 SGHVS and CDR2 FQNEAQ come from the germline V gene. Here the CDR3 reads CASSRTQGAQETQYF. CDR3 nucleotide sequence: TGTGCCAGCAGCCGAACCCAGGGGGCTCAAGAGACCCAGTACTTC.

This chain links TRBV4-3 with TRBJ2-1; 7 nucleotides agree with TRBD2. Unmatched junction bases numbered 8, after V lost 0 bases and J lost 6 bases. Germline CDR1 reads LGHNA; CDR2 reads YSLEER. The CDR3 totals 16 residues. The CDR3 region has the DNA TGCGCCAGCAGCCAAGATCCCGGGGGGAATATCAATGAGCAGTTCTTC. Amino acids: CASSQDPGGNINEQFF.

The chain uses TRBV5-4 and TRBJ2-7; D is perhaps TRBD2 (5 bases). The germline V and J ends were trimmed by 1 base and 2 bases, with 13 bases remaining between them. Looked up from germline, CDR1 is SGHNT and CDR2 is YYREEE (reference sequence). The CDR3 totals 15 residues. The CDR3 DNA sequence: TGTGCCAGCAGCTTGCGCCCCGGGGAAACCTACGAGCAGTACTTC. Its translation: CASSLRPGETYEQYF.

The rearrangement links TRBV4-2 to TRBJ2-7; D is unresolved. The CDR3 consists of 16 residues. Germline values: CDR1 LGHNA, CDR2 YNFKEQ. Trimming left V 1 base short and J 0 bases short, with 13 bases between. In DNA form, the CDR3 reads TGTGCCAGCAGCCAAGTCTCCCAGGAGCTCTCCTACGAGCAGTACTTC. Translation gives CASSQVSQELSYEQYF.

The chain uses TRBV30 and TRBJ1-5; D is unclear. Trimming took off 2 bases at V and 0 bases at J, with 5 bases between the two ends. Germline V gene data show CDR1 as GTSNPN and CDR2 as SVGIG (reference sequence). The CDR3 runs 13 residues. The CDR3 is CAWSMDSNQPQHF. The CDR3 DNA reads TGTGCCTGGAGTATGGATAGCAATCAGCCCCAGCATTTT. Filled out from reference TRBV30 and TRBJ1-5, the complete variable domain reads SQTIHQWPATLVQPVGSPLSLECTVEGTSNPNLYWYRQAAGRGLQLLFYSVGIGQISSEVPQNLSASRPQDRQFILSSKKLLLSDSGFYLCAWSMDSNQPQHFGDGTRLSIL.

The chain employs TRBV11-2 and TRBJ2-2; TRBD2 agrees at 11 bases. Germline V lookup: CDR1 SGHAT, CDR2 FQNNGV. The length of the CDR3 is 16 residues. Trimming took 5 bases from V and 2 from J; bases not matched to a gene: 4. CDR3 nucleotide sequence: TGTGCCAGCAGCCCACTAGCGGGGGCTAACACCGGGGAGCTGTTTTTT. This encodes CASSPLAGANTGELFF. Looking up the rest from reference TRBV11-2 and TRBJ2-2 gives the full variable domain: EAGVAQSPRYKIIEKRQSVAFWCNPISGHATLYWYQQILGQGPKLLIQFQNNGVVDDSQLPKDRFSAERLKGVDSTLKIQPAKLEDSAVYLCASSPLAGANTGELFFGEGSRLTVL.

This chain's CDR3 is CASSQDRGRGDTQYF. The CDR3 DNA follows: TGCGCCAGCAGCCAAGACCGGGGGCGGGGTGATACGCAGTATTTT. The chain employs TRBV4-3 and TRBJ2-3; D is tentatively TRBD1 or TRBD2 (6 bases each). The germline V gene encodes CDR1 LGHNA and CDR2 YSLEER. Trimming removed 0 bases from V and 6 bases from J, with 13 bases in between. This CDR3 is 15 amino acids long.

The chain has TRBV3-1 (or the pseudogene TRBV3-2) and TRBJ2-3; 8 bases match TRBD1. The V gene end was trimmed by 2 bases and the J gene end by 6 bases; junction bases not matched to a gene: 7. This CDR3 has 15 residues. CDR1 LGHDT and CDR2 YNNKEL come from the germline V gene (reference sequence). This CDR3 reads CASSQSRTGRDTQYF. The CDR3 DNA reads TGTGCCAGCAGCCAATCCCGGACAGGGCGGGATACGCAGTATTTT.

This chain uses TRBV11-2 with TRBJ2-5, with a tentative D call TRBD2 (6 bases). In germline, CDR1 is SGHAT, CDR2 FQNNGV. Between the trimmed V and J ends, which lost 2 bases and 5 bases, there was a span of 15 bases. The CDR3 extends over 15 amino acids. The CDR3: CASSLSGHGGETQYF. As DNA, the CDR3 is TGTGCCAGCAGCTTATCCGGGCACGGAGGGGAGACCCAGTACTTC.

This chain connects TRBV3-1 (or the pseudogene TRBV3-2) to TRBJ2-1, with unresolved D. V lost 10 bases and J 6 bases, leaving 7 bases between the germline ends. The V gene's germline CDR1 is LGHDT and CDR2 YNNKEL (reference sequence). The CDR3 spans 10 residues. CDR3 coding DNA: TGTGCCACCCGCCCCAATGAGCAGTTCTTC. Translated, it gives CATRPNEQFF.

V usage is TRBV30 and J usage is TRBJ1-5, with D maybe TRBD1 (6 bases). Germline V gene data show CDR1 as GTSNPN and CDR2 as SVGIG (reference sequence). The CDR3 totals 17 residues. The V gene lost 0 bases and the J gene lost 0 bases, with 15 bases spanning the gap. CDR3 in DNA: TGTGCCTGGAGTGTGGGCGACAGGTCATTTAGCAATCAGCCCCAGCATTTT. Translating it yields CAWSVGDRSFSNQPQHF.

This sequence joins TRBV9 and TRBJ1-1, with unresolved D. Between the trimmed V and J ends, which lost 4 bases and 3 bases, there was a span of 16 bases. The V gene's germline CDR1 is SGDLS and CDR2 YYNGEE. The CDR3 totals 15 residues. The CDR3 coding sequence is TGTGCCAGCAGCCCCCGTTCGGGTATTGACACTGAAGCTTTCTTT. It codes for CASSPRSGIDTEAFF. Filled out from reference TRBV9 and TRBJ1-1, the complete variable domain reads DSGVTQTPKHLITATGQRVTLRCSPRSGDLSVYWYQQSLDQGLQFLIQYYNGEERAKGNILERFSAQQFPDLHSELNLSSLELGDSALYFCASSPRSGIDTEAFFGQGTRLTVV.

The V gene is TRBV27, the J gene TRBJ1-1; perhaps TRBD1 as D (5 bases). The CDR3 runs 13 residues. With 4 bases removed from V and 8 bases from J, the gap between germline ends came to 14 bases. Germline values: CDR1 MNHEY, CDR2 SMNVEV (reference sequence). The CDR3 spells CASSSLQRGEAFF. As DNA, the CDR3 is TGTGCCAGCAGTTCCCTCCAGAGGGGAGAAGCTTTCTTT.

The chain couples TRBV28 to TRBJ2-7; tentatively, D is TRBD1 (7 bases). Per germline, CDR1 MDHEN and CDR2 SYDVKM. The CDR3 extends over 14 amino acids. V was clipped by 6 bases and J by 3 bases, with 15 bases between them. CDR3 region: CASRDRWGLYEQYF. As DNA, the CDR3 is TGTGCCAGCAGGGACAGGTGGGGACTCTACGAGCAGTACTTC.

This clone was detected only a few times. V is TRBV28 and J is TRBJ1-2; D might be TRBD1 (6 bases). The germline V and J ends were trimmed by 7 bases and 4 bases, with 19 bases remaining between them. Looked up from germline, CDR1 is MDHEN and CDR2 is SYDVKM. The CDR3 contains 15 residues. The DNA of the CDR3 is TGTGCCAGCATCCCTGGGGGGGCCGGTACCTATGGCTACACCTTC. It specifies CASIPGGAGTYGYTF.